This T cell receptor (beta chain) was captured by sequencing in a study of monozygotic twins with inflammatory bowel disease. With respect to this clonotype: Antigen unknown.

Study-wide findings and caveats: Twins with IBD were found to have lower TCRbeta diversity (inverse Simpson) than healthy co-twins. Background noise in patient repertoires may stem from differing immunosuppressive treatments.

Blood samples of approximately 2.3 ml were drawn from every donor. After re-calling the 5' RACE reads, TCRdb lists one entry per CDR3 protein, DNA absent. The table lists approximately 400,000 distinct CDR3 sequences. Specimen: blood. The sequence was obtained from a human donor with ulcerative colitis or Crohn's disease, or a healthy co-twin of an affected twin (not recorded which).

Here the CDR3 reads CSARAQLAGTDTQYF. The V and J genes are TRBV20-1 and TRBJ2-3; no DNA is available, so the TRBD2 call from TCRdb remains unchecked. There are 15 residues in the CDR3. Germline lookup yields CDR1 DFQATT and CDR2 SNEGSKA (reference sequence).